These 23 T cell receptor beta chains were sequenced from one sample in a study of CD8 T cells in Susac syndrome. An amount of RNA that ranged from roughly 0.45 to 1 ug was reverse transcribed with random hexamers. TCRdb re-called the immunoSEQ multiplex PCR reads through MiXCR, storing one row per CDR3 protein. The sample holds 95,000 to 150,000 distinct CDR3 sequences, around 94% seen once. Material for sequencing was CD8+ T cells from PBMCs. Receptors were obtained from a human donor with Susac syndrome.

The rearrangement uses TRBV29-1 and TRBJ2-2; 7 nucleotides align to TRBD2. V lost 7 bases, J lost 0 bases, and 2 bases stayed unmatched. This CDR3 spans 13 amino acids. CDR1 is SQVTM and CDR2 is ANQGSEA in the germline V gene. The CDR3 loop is CSGGLANTGELFF. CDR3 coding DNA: TGCAGCGGCGGACTAGCGAACACCGGGGAGCTGTTTTTT.

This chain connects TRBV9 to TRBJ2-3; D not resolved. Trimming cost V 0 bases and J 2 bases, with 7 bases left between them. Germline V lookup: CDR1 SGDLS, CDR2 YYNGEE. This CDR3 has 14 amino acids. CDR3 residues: CASSVVAITDTQYF. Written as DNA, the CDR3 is TGTGCCAGCAGCGTAGTGGCTATCACAGATACGCAGTATTTT.

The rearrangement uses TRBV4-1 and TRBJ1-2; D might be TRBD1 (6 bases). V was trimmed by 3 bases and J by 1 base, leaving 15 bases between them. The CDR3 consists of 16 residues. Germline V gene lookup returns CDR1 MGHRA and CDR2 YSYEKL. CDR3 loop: CASSHPGTRINYGYTF. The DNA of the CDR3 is TGCGCCAGCAGCCATCCCGGGACAAGGATTAACTATGGCTACACCTTC.

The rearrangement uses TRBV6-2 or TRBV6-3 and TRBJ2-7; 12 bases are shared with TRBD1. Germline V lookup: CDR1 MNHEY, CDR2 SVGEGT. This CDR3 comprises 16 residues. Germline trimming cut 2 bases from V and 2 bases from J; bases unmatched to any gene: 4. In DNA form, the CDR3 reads TGTGCCAGCAGTTACACAGGGACAGGGGGCACCTACGAGCAGTACTTC. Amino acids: CASSYTGTGGTYEQYF.

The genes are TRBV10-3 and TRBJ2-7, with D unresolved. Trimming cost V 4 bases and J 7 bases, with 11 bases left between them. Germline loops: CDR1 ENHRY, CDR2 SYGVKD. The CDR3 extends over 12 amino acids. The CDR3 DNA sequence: TGTGCCATCAGTGCAGATGTCTGGGAGCAGTACTTC. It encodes CAISADVWEQYF.

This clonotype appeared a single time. The CDR3 here is CSVYPGFSNTEAFF. CDR3 nucleotide sequence: TGCAGCGTCTACCCTGGGTTTTCGAACACTGAAGCTTTCTTT. The rearrangement links TRBV29-1 to TRBJ1-1; no clear D. This CDR3 spans 14 amino acids. Per germline, CDR1 SQVTM and CDR2 ANQGSEA. V gave up 6 bases and J gave up 1 base, with 15 bases separating them.

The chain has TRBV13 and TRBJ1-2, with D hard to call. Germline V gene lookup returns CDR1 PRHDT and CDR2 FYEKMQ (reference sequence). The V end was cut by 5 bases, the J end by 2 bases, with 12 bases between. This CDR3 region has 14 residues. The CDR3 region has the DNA TGTGCCAGCAGCCGAATGACGGGAAACTATGGCTACACCTTC. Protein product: CASSRMTGNYGYTF.

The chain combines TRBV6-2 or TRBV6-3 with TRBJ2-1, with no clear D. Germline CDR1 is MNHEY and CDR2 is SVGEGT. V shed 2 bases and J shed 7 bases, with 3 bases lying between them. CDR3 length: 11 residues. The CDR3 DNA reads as TGTGCCAGCAGTTACCCTAATGAGCAGTTCTTC. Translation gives CASSYPNEQFF.

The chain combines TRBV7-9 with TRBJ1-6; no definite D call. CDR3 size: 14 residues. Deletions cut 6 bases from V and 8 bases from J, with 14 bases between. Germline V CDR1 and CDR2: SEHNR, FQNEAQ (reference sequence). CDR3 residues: CASRPIWGDSPLHF. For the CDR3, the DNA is TGTGCCAGCAGACCGATTTGGGGTGATTCACCCCTCCACTTT.

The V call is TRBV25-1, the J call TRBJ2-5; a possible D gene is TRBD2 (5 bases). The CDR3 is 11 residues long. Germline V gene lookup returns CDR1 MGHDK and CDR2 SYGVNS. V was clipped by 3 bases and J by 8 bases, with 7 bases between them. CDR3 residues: CASSDTSTQYF. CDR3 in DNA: TGTGCCAGCAGTGATACTAGTACCCAGTACTTC.

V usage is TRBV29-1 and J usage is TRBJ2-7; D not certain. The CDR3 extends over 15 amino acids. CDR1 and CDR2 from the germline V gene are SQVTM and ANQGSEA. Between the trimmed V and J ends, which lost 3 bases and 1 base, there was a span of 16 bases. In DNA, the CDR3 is TGCAGCGTTGAGGGTGGAAGGCAGAATTCCTACGAGCAGTACTTC. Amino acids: CSVEGGRQNSYEQYF.

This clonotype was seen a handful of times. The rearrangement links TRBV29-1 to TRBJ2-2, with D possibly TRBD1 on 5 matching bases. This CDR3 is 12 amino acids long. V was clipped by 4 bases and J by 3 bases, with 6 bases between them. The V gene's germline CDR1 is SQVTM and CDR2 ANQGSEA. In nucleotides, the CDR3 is TGCAGCGTTGCAGGGTACACCGGGGAGCTGTTTTTT. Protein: CSVAGYTGELFF.

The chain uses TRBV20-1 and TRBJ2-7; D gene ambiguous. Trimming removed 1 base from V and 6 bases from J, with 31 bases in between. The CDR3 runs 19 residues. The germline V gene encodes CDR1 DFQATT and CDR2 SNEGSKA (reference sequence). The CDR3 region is CSARVHGQVPGKPRGEQYF. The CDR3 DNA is TGCAGTGCTAGAGTTCACGGCCAGGTCCCGGGCAAGCCAAGAGGCGAGCAGTACTTC.

CDR3 sequence reads: CSAWDRAYEQYF. CDR3 nucleotides: TGCAGTGCTTGGGACAGGGCCTACGAGCAGTACTTC. This chain connects TRBV20-1 to TRBJ2-7; TRBD1 aligns across 9 bases. The CDR3 spans 12 residues. V was pared by 5 bases and J by 2 bases, with 1 base of the junction left unmatched. Germline V gene lookup returns CDR1 DFQATT and CDR2 SNEGSKA (reference sequence).

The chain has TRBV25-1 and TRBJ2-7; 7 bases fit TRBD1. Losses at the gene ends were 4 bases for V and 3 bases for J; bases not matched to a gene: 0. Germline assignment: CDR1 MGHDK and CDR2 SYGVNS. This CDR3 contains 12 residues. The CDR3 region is CASSGDSYEQYF. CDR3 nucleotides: TGTGCCAGCAGTGGGGACAGCTACGAGCAGTACTTC.

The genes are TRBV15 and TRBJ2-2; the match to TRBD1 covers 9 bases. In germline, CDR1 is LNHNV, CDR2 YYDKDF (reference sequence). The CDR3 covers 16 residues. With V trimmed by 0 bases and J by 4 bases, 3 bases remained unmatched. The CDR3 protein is CATSRDWDRATGELFF. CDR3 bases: TGTGCCACCAGCAGAGATTGGGACAGGGCCACCGGGGAGCTGTTTTTT.

CDR3 bases: TGTGCCAGCAGTCCCCCGGACTCCTACGAGCAGTACTTC. Its translation is CASSPPDSYEQYF. The rearrangement uses TRBV27 and TRBJ2-7, with D unclear. The CDR3 has 13 residues. Trimming took 5 bases from V and 0 from J, leaving 8 bases between them. CDR1 and CDR2 from the germline V gene are MNHEY and SMNVEV (reference sequence).

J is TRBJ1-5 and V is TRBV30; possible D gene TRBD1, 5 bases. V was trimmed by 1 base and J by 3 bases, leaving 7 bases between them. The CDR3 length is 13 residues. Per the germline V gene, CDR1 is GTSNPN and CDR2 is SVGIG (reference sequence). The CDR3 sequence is CAWSEQDNQPQHF. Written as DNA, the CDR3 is TGTGCCTGGAGTGAACAGGACAATCAGCCCCAGCATTTT.

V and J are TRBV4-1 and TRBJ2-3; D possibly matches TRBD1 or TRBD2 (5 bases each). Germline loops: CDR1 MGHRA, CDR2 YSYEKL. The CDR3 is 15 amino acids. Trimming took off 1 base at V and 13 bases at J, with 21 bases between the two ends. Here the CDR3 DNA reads TGCGCCAGCAGCCAAGGCCCCCAACCGGGACCACAGGAGTATTTT. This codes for CASSQGPQPGPQEYF.

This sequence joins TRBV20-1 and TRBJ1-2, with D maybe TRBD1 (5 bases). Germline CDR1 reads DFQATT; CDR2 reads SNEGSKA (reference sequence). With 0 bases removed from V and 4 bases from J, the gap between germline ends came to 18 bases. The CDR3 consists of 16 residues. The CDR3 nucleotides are TGCAGTGCTAGAGACCCGGGGAGGAGGGACGGCTATGGCTACACCTTC. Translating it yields CSARDPGRRDGYGYTF.

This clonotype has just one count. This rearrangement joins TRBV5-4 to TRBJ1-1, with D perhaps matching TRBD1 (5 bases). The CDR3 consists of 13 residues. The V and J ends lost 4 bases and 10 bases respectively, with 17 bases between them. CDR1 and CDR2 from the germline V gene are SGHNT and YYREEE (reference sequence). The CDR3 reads CASSLGPAMGAFF. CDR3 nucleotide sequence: TGTGCCAGCAGCCTGGGACCTGCTATGGGAGCTTTCTTT.

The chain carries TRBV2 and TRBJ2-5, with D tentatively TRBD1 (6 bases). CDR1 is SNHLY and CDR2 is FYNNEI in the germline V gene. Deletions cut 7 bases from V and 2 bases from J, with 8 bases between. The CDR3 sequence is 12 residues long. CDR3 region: CASMRGQETQYF. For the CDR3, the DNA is TGTGCCAGCATGAGGGGGCAAGAGACCCAGTACTTC.

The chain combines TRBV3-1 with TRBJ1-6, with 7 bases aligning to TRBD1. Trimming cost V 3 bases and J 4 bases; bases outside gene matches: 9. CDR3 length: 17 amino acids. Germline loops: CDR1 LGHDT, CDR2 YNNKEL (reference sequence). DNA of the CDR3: TGTGCCAGCAGCCATCCGTACCGGGACAGTTATAATTCACCCCTCCACTTT. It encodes CASSHPYRDSYNSPLHF.